This T cell receptor (beta chain) emerged from a study of Ad26.COV2.S vaccination and SARS-CoV-2 variants. Points from the study as a whole: The placebo group had lower spike-specific TCR breadth than the vaccine recipients did.

The CDR3 is 16 amino acids. Between the trimmed V and J ends, which lost 4 bases and 4 bases, there was a span of 21 bases. In germline, CDR1 is SGHRS, CDR2 YFSETQ. The repertoire was sequenced with immunoSEQ multiplex PCR; TCRdb's copy has only in-frame clones and lacks some. The data show 350,000 to 450,000 clones, about 90% seen once. As to this clone: Its antigen is unknown.

Treatment described: around 19 received Ad26.COV2.S at low or high dose, single or two shots; 5 received placebo; per-sample allocation not given. Sample collection was performed on day 63 after the first vaccine or placebo injection. The vaccine delivered Wuhan-strain SARS-CoV-2 spike through an Ad26 vector. The TCR comes from a person between 18 and 65 years old who received the Ad26.COV2.S COVID-19 vaccine or a placebo. This sample comprised peripheral blood, obtained in a trial of Ad26.COV2.S vaccine versus placebo. The J gene is TRBJ2-7, the V gene TRBV5-1, with a possible D match to TRBD1 (6 bases). DNA for the CDR3: TGCGCCAGCAGCAACGGTTACAGGGCCAAGCTTTACGAGCAGTACTTC. Its translation: CASSNGYRAKLYEQYF.